This TCR beta chain was sequenced in a study of blood T cell repertoires in COVID-19. Study-wide context: The samples span acute and convalescent COVID-19 from the United States, Italy and Spain. The cDNA or gDNA used as material had been derived from T cells, B-cell-depleted T cells, or PBMCs.

This clone turned up a few times. Per the germline V gene, CDR1 is SNHLY and CDR2 is FYNNEI. V was trimmed by 11 bases and J by 0 bases, leaving 11 bases between them. CDR3 length equals 13 residues. Authors' methods: Reference gene primers were amplified, and this amplification served to estimate nucleated cell counts. Sequenced by immunoSEQ multiplex PCR; TCRdb stores in-frame clones only, minus some. V, J and clone size were drawn from that table, and D and trimming were deduced from the DNA. The sample yields some 35,000 clones, roughly 80% seen once. The gene calls are TRBV2 and TRBJ2-1; possibly TRBD1 for D (5 bases). The sequenced material came from peripheral blood. This TCR came from an older man with acute or convalescent COVID-19. The CDR3 DNA reads as TGTGCCCAGGGCCGAAGCTCCTACAATGAGCAGTTCTTC. It is translated as CAQGRSSYNEQFF.